The 18 T cell receptor beta chains below come from one sample, sequenced in a study of T-cell memory formation after mild COVID-19. TCRdb reanalysed the 5' RACE reads using MiXCR and keeps one entry per CDR3 protein. The data show roughly 180,000 distinct CDR3 sequences, around a tenth seen once. Sample: PBMCs or a T cell subset sorted from them (not recorded which). The source is a man aged 18 to 29 who had mild COVID-19 (a few samples of this study predate the infection). Cell type and time point are not known.

This clonotype came up a few times. The chain has TRBV11-2 and TRBJ1-6; D gene ambiguous. With 9 bases removed from V and 8 bases from J, the gap between germline ends came to 14 bases. CDR1 and CDR2 from the germline V gene are SGHAT and FQNNGV. This CDR3 is built from 13 residues. CDR3 DNA sequence: TGTGCCAGTGCGAAAGGGTTTTATTCACCCCTCCACTTT. Translation: CASAKGFYSPLHF. Based on the CDR3 plus reference TRBV11-2 and TRBJ1-6, the full variable domain is EAGVAQSPRYKIIEKRQSVAFWCNPISGHATLYWYQQILGQGPKLLIQFQNNGVVDDSQLPKDRFSAERLKGVDSTLKIQPAKLEDSAVYLCASAKGFYSPLHFGNGTRLTVT.

The chain is built from TRBV4-3 and TRBJ1-5; possible D gene TRBD1, 5 bases. The V and J ends lost 0 bases and 7 bases respectively, with 10 bases between them. CDR1 is LGHNA and CDR2 is YSLEER in the germline V gene. This CDR3 contains 14 residues. The CDR3 DNA sequence: TGCGCCAGCAGCCAAGACAGGGCGGGCCAGCCCCAGCATTTT. Translation: CASSQDRAGQPQHF.

This clonotype was seen at least ten times. This chain uses TRBV12-3 or TRBV12-4 with TRBJ2-5; a possible D gene is TRBD2 (5 bases). The CDR3 contains 14 residues. The V end lost 6 bases, the J end lost 5 bases, and 16 bases lay between the germline ends. CDR3 nucleotides: TGTGCCAGCAGACACACTATACGAGGGGAGACCCAGTACTTC. As protein: CASRHTIRGETQYF.

This clonotype was observed a handful of times. V and J are TRBV2 and TRBJ2-7; D gene ambiguous. The CDR3 has 11 residues. Germline lookup yields CDR1 SNHLY and CDR2 FYNNEI. Trimming took off 4 bases at V and 6 bases at J, with 7 bases between the two ends. The chain's CDR3 is CASSARLEQYF. CDR3 coding DNA: TGTGCCAGCAGTGCCCGGCTCGAGCAGTACTTC.

This CDR3 reads CASSQEHLGAYEQYF. The CDR3 bases are TGCGCCAGCAGCCAAGAGCACCTCGGTGCCTACGAGCAGTACTTC. This chain uses TRBV4-3 with TRBJ2-7; D ambiguous. V lost 0 bases and J lost 2, with 11 bases in between. The CDR3 loop spans 15 amino acids. The germline V gene encodes CDR1 LGHNA and CDR2 YSLEER.

The V gene is TRBV12-3 or TRBV12-4, the J gene TRBJ2-7; 13 bases match TRBD2. The trim removed 5 bases at V and 3 bases at J, leaving 10 bases unmatched. CDR3 length equals 17 residues. This CDR3 is CASSTGPGLAGFYEQYF. The CDR3 DNA reads TGTGCCAGCAGTACGGGGCCGGGACTAGCGGGGTTCTACGAGCAGTACTTC.

This clonotype has only a few counts. The CDR3 spells CASSLLVGGITDTQYF. As DNA, the CDR3 is TGTGCCAGCAGCCTCCTGGTGGGGGGCATCACAGATACGCAGTATTTT. V usage is TRBV7-9 and J usage is TRBJ2-3, with D tentatively TRBD1 or TRBD2 (6 bases each). The CDR3 spans 16 residues. The ends were cut back, 5 bases at V and 2 bases at J, with 17 bases in the middle. The germline V gene has CDR1 SEHNR and CDR2 FQNEAQ (reference sequence).

The table lists this clonotype with a count of one. The chain combines TRBV7-2 with TRBJ1-5; possibly TRBD1 for D (5 bases). The V and J ends lost 4 bases and 6 bases respectively, with 16 bases between them. This CDR3 has 15 residues. The germline V gene encodes CDR1 SGHTA and CDR2 FQGNSA. CDR3 DNA: TGTGCCAGCAGCTGGGGCACAACGGGGGGTCAGCCCCAGCATTTT. Translation gives CASSWGTTGGQPQHF.

The rearrangement links TRBV29-1 to TRBJ2-1, with 7 bases identical to TRBD2. CDR1 is SQVTM, CDR2 ANQGSEA, per germline. Trimming at V came to 7 bases and at J to 9 bases, leaving 3 bases not matched to a gene. The CDR3 covers 10 residues. CDR3 sequence: CSGLAVEQFF. CDR3 nucleotides: TGCAGCGGTCTAGCGGTTGAGCAGTTCTTC.

This clonotype has ten or more counts. V and J are TRBV29-1 and TRBJ2-3; 7 bases are shared with TRBD1. Germline trimming cut 6 bases from V and 5 bases from J; bases unmatched to any gene: 8. This CDR3 is built from 13 residues. Germline V gene sequence: CDR1 SQVTM, CDR2 ANQGSEA. CDR3 protein: CSVHRGSGDTQYF. The CDR3 nucleotides are TGCAGCGTGCACAGGGGTTCGGGAGATACGCAGTATTTT.

V usage is TRBV20-1 and J usage is TRBJ2-7, with unresolved D. Germline V gene lookup returns CDR1 DFQATT and CDR2 SNEGSKA (reference sequence). The length of the CDR3 is 13 residues. V shed 2 bases and J shed 4 bases, with 12 bases lying between them. For the CDR3, the DNA is TGCAGTGCTAGACCTGGAAGTCTATACGAGCAGTACGTC. It codes for CSARPGSLYEQYV.

Concerning this clonotype: A junction end diverges from the germline sequence, so it may reflect a read error. This chain joins TRBV20-1 and TRBJ1-2; a possible D gene is TRBD1 (6 bases). Germline V gives CDR1 DFQATT, CDR2 SNEGSKA (reference sequence). This CDR3 has 13 amino acids. CDR3: CSAETKTDRQYRF. In nucleotides, the CDR3 is TGCAGTGCCGAAACGAAAACCGACAGGCAATACCGCTTC.

The gene calls are TRBV9 and TRBJ1-6; tentatively, D is TRBD1 (5 bases). The CDR3 spans 14 residues. V was pared by 4 bases and J by 8 bases, with 13 bases between. In germline, CDR1 is SGDLS, CDR2 YYNGEE. CDR3 residues: CASSSRLGDSPLHF. CDR3 in DNA: TGTGCCAGCAGCTCAAGATTGGGGGATTCACCCCTCCACTTT.

The gene calls are TRBV4-1 and TRBJ2-1; D is perhaps TRBD1 (6 bases). Trimming took 4 bases from V and 4 from J, leaving 14 bases between them. The CDR3 is 15 amino acids. The germline gives CDR1 MGHRA, CDR2 YSYEKL. DNA of the CDR3: TGCGCCAGCAGCCGGATCAGCGGACAGTACAATGAGCAGTTCTTC. Protein: CASSRISGQYNEQFF.

This clonotype appeared a few times. The V call is TRBV20-1, the J call TRBJ1-1; 8 nucleotides align to TRBD1. Germline loops: CDR1 DFQATT, CDR2 SNEGSKA (reference sequence). V lost 5 bases and J lost 11; bases outside the gene matches: 10. There are 12 residues in the CDR3. In DNA form, the CDR3 reads TGCAGTGCTCACAGGGGGGGACTCGACGCTTTCTTT. Encoded protein: CSAHRGGLDAFF.

This chain links TRBV7-2 with TRBJ2-2, with 9 bases that match TRBD1. The CDR3 has 15 amino acids. CDR1 and CDR2 from the germline V gene are SGHTA and FQGNSA. J was trimmed by 6 bases and V by 5 bases; bases with no gene match: 7. The CDR3, as DNA: TGTGCCAGCAGCGCCGGACAGGGGAGGGCCGGGGAGCTGTTTTTT. Translation gives CASSAGQGRAGELFF.

This clonotype was recorded a few times. This rearrangement joins TRBV11-2 to TRBJ2-7; 10 nucleotides agree with TRBD1. The CDR3 runs to 15 residues. Germline V CDR1 and CDR2: SGHAT, FQNNGV. V was pared by 4 bases and J by 3 bases, with 6 bases of the junction left unmatched. CDR3 sequence reads: CASSSPDRGYYEQYF. Written as DNA, the CDR3 is TGTGCCAGCAGCTCCCCGGACAGGGGGTACTACGAGCAGTACTTC.

The V and J genes are TRBV7-2 and TRBJ1-1, with D hard to call. V was shortened by 2 bases and J by 1 base, with 14 bases between the two germline ends. The CDR3 runs 16 residues. The V gene's germline CDR1 is SGHTA and CDR2 FQGNSA. CDR3 DNA: TGTGCCAGCAGCTTACGGGCAAGTCGGGGGAACACTGAAGCTTTCTTT. Its protein is CASSLRASRGNTEAFF.